The 18 T cell receptor beta chains given below trace back to one sample, sequenced in a study of CD8+ T cells in alopecia areata. RNA extraction and reverse transcription yielded cDNA as sequencing template. Sequenced by immunoSEQ multiplex PCR; TCRdb stores in-frame clones only, minus some. The profile shows hundreds of thousands of clones, approximately 61% of them singletons. This specimen consisted of CD4+ T cells sorted from blood, obtained at week 0. The source of these receptors is a human donor with alopecia areata.

The V and J genes are TRBV5-1 and TRBJ2-5; TRBD1 might be the D (5 bases). In germline, CDR1 is SGHRS, CDR2 YFSETQ. Between the trimmed V and J ends, which lost 3 bases and 5 bases, there was a span of 8 bases. This CDR3 contains 12 residues. CDR3 sequence: CASSSSGETQYF. The DNA for the CDR3 is TGCGCCAGCAGCTCCTCAGGGGAGACCCAGTACTTC.

This chain connects TRBV15 to TRBJ1-2, with D perhaps matching TRBD1 (6 bases). CDR3 length equals 14 residues. V was shortened by 2 bases and J by 6 bases, with 13 bases between the two germline ends. Germline CDR1 reads LNHNV; CDR2 reads YYDKDF (reference sequence). CDR3 loop: CATSRPRGPNGYTF. The CDR3 nucleotides read TGTGCCACCAGCAGACCTCGGGGGCCGAATGGCTACACCTTC.

V and J are TRBV9 and TRBJ2-1; D is unresolved. Germline CDR1 reads SGDLS; CDR2 reads YYNGEE. Trimming cost V 0 bases and J 7 bases, with 8 bases left between them. The CDR3 has 13 amino acids. CDR3: CASSVASTNEQFF. The CDR3 coding sequence is TGTGCCAGCAGCGTAGCTTCAACGAATGAGCAGTTCTTC.

The CDR3 region has the DNA TGTGCCAGCAGGAGCCCGGGATCGAACACCGGGGAGCTGTTTTTT. Its protein is CASRSPGSNTGELFF. The chain recombines TRBV7-8 with TRBJ2-2; D may be TRBD2 (5 bases). V gave up 6 bases and J gave up 0 bases, with 11 bases separating them. CDR1 is SGHVS, CDR2 FQNEAQ, per germline. There are 15 residues in the CDR3. The whole variable domain, filled in from reference TRBV7-8 and TRBJ2-2, reads GAGVSQSPRYKVAKRGQDVALRCDPISGHVSLFWYQQALGQGPEFLTYFQNEAQLDKSGLPSDRFFAERPEGSVSTLKIQRTQQEDSAVYLCASRSPGSNTGELFFGEGSRLTVL.

DNA of the CDR3: TGTGCCACCGGACTAGACCCTGGAAACACCATATATTTT. It codes for CATGLDPGNTIYF. The chain employs TRBV2 and TRBJ1-3; D not resolved. Trimming took 10 bases from V and 2 from J, leaving 12 bases between them. CDR1 SNHLY and CDR2 FYNNEI come from the germline V gene. The CDR3 is 13 residues long.

This clone has just a few counts. V usage is TRBV9 and J usage is TRBJ2-3, with 9 bases fitting TRBD1. CDR3 length equals 16 residues. V dropped 9 bases and J dropped 0; count of bases not matched to a gene: 11. CDR1 and CDR2 (germline): SGDLS, YYNGEE. CDR3 sequence reads: CATHPQDRGSTDTQYF. Written as DNA, the CDR3 is TGTGCCACCCACCCGCAGGACAGGGGAAGCACAGATACGCAGTATTTT.

The sample holds one count of this clone. The V gene is TRBV27, the J gene TRBJ2-7; 7 bases line up with TRBD2. V gave up 5 bases and J gave up 5 bases; unmatched junction bases: 9. Germline V gene data show CDR1 as MNHEY and CDR2 as SMNVEV (reference sequence). This CDR3 comprises 14 residues. This CDR3 reads CASSLRPSGNEQYF. CDR3 in DNA: TGTGCCAGCAGTCTCCGTCCTAGCGGAAACGAGCAGTACTTC.

The chain couples TRBV4-1 to TRBJ1-1, with D unclear. V lost 0 bases to trimming and J lost 1 base, with 12 bases between them. CDR3 size: 16 residues. Germline V gene lookup returns CDR1 MGHRA and CDR2 YSYEKL. The CDR3, as DNA: TGCGCCAGCAGCCAAGATAACGCCAGAAAGAACACTGAAGCTTTCTTT. It encodes CASSQDNARKNTEAFF.

This clone is a singleton in its sample. Germline is not matched at one junction end, which may reflect a read error. V usage is TRBV7-7 and J usage is TRBJ2-1; 12 bases align to TRBD1. Germline V lookup: CDR1 SSHAT, CDR2 FNYEAQ (reference sequence). The CDR3 totals 13 residues. CDR3 residues: CASSPGTGGEQFF. DNA for the CDR3: TGTGCTAGCAGCCCCGGGACAGGGGGCGAGCAGTTCTTC.

The V and J genes are TRBV9 and TRBJ2-5, with TRBD2 identical over 8 bases. Germline CDR1 SGDLS, CDR2 YYNGEE. The CDR3 has 17 amino acids. The trim removed 0 bases at V and 1 base at J, leaving 8 bases unmatched. In nucleotides, the CDR3 is TGTGCCAGCAGCGTAGGACTTGCGGGGGGTCCCCAAGAGACCCAGTACTTC. Translating gives CASSVGLAGGPQETQYF.

Here the CDR3 reads CSVGGPVGGKADTQYF. In nucleotides, the CDR3 is TGCAGCGTTGGGGGACCGGTAGGCGGAAAGGCAGATACGCAGTATTTT. This rearrangement joins TRBV29-1 to TRBJ2-3; possibly TRBD1 or TRBD2 for D (5 bases each). Germline V lookup: CDR1 SQVTM, CDR2 ANQGSEA. The V and J ends lost 4 bases and 4 bases respectively, with 21 bases between them. This CDR3 contains 16 residues.

This clone turned up a few times. This chain connects TRBV14 to TRBJ2-6; D gene uncertain. The CDR3 length is 15 residues. CDR1 and CDR2 from the germline V gene are SGHDN and FVKESK. Trimming took 4 bases from V and 0 from J, leaving 7 bases between them. The CDR3 is CASSPKDSGANVLTF. The CDR3 nucleotides read TGTGCCAGCAGCCCCAAGGACTCTGGGGCCAACGTCCTGACTTTC.

This sequence joins TRBV29-1 and TRBJ2-5; 8 bases align to TRBD2. V was clipped by 7 bases and J by 5 bases; unmatched bases: 6. CDR1 is SQVTM and CDR2 is ANQGSEA in the germline V gene. This CDR3 has 12 amino acids. Here the CDR3 reads CSAGTGGETQYF. The DNA for the CDR3 is TGCAGCGCTGGCACGGGGGGGGAGACCCAGTACTTC.

The rearrangement uses TRBV11-2 and TRBJ2-5, with 10 bases aligning to TRBD1. V shed 10 bases, J shed 2 bases, and the junction held 13 bases outside the gene matches. Germline CDR1 is SGHAT and CDR2 is FQNNGV. CDR3 length equals 16 residues. This chain's CDR3 is CATGPGDRGTQETQYF. CDR3 nucleotides: TGTGCCACCGGGCCCGGGGACAGGGGCACTCAAGAGACCCAGTACTTC.

V usage is TRBV30 and J usage is TRBJ1-1; D remains ambiguous. CDR3 length: 13 residues. Germline loops: CDR1 GTSNPN, CDR2 SVGIG (reference sequence). Trimming took off 3 bases at V and 1 base at J, with 9 bases between the two ends. The CDR3 loop reads CAWRGNSNTEAFF. In DNA, the CDR3 is TGTGCCTGGAGGGGGAACTCGAACACTGAAGCTTTCTTT.

This clone was recorded at least ten times. This chain uses TRBV27 with TRBJ1-4; D is ambiguous. The CDR3 sequence is 11 residues long. The V end lost 6 bases, the J end lost 4 bases, and 3 bases lay between the germline ends. CDR1 is MNHEY, CDR2 SMNVEV, per germline (reference sequence). The CDR3 sequence: CASRGNEKLFF. In DNA form, the CDR3 reads TGTGCCAGCAGGGGTAATGAAAAACTGTTTTTT.

The J gene is TRBJ2-5, the V gene TRBV2; D unresolved. Germline-derived CDR1 and CDR2 are SNHLY and FYNNEI. This CDR3 spans 14 amino acids. Deletions cut 8 bases from V and 0 bases from J, with 13 bases between. This CDR3 reads CASQGAVHQETQYF. CDR3 nucleotide sequence: TGTGCCAGCCAAGGAGCAGTGCACCAAGAGACCCAGTACTTC.

This chain links TRBV30 with TRBJ2-5; no clear D gene. Trimming shortened V by 2 bases and J by 3 bases, and 7 bases separated the two germline ends. CDR3 length: 12 amino acids. CDR1 and CDR2 (germline): GTSNPN, SVGIG (reference sequence). The CDR3 DNA is TGTGCCTGGAGTCCCCGGGAAGAGACCCAGTACTTC. Translated: CAWSPREETQYF.